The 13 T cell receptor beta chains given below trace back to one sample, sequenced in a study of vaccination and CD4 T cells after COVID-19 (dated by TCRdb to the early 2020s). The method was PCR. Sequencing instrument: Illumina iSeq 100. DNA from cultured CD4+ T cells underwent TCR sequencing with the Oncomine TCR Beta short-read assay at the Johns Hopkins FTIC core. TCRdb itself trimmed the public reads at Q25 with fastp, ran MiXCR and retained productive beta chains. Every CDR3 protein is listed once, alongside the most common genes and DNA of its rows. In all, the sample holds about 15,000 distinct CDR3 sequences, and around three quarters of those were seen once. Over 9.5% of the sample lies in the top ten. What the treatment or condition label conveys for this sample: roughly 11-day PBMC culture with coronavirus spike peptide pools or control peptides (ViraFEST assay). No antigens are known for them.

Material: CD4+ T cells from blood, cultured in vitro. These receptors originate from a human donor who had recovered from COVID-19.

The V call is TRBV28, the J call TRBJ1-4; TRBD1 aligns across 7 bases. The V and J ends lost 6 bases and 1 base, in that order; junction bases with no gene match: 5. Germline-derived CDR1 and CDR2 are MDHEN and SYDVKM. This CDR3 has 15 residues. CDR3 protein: CASRQQGGTNEKLFF. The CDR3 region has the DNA TGTGCCAGCAGGCAGCAGGGGGGAACTAATGAAAAACTGTTTTTT.

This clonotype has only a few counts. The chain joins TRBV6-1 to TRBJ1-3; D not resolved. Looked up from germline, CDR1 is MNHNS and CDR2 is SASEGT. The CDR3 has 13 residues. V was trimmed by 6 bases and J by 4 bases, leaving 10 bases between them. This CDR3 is CASRLGDGNTIYF. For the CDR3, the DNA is TGTGCCAGCAGATTGGGTGACGGAAACACCATATATTTT.

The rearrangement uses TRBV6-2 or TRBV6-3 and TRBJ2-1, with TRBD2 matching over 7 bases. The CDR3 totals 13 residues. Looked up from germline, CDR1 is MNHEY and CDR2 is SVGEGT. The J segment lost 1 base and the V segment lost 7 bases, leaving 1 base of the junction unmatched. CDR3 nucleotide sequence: TGTGCCAGCAAAGCGGGGTCCTACAATGAGCAGTTCTTC. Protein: CASKAGSYNEQFF.

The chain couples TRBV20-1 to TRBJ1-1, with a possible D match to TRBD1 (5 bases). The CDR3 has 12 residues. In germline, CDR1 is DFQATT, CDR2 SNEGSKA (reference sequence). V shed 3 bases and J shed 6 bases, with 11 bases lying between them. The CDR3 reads CSASRGMAEAFF. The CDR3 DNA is TGCAGTGCTAGCCGGGGGATGGCTGAAGCTTTCTTT.

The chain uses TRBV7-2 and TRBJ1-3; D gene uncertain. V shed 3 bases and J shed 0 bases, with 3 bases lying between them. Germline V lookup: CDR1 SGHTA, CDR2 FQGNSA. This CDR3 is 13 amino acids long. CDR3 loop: CASSLSSGNTIYF. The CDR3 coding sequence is TGTGCCAGCAGCTTGAGCTCTGGAAACACCATATATTTT.

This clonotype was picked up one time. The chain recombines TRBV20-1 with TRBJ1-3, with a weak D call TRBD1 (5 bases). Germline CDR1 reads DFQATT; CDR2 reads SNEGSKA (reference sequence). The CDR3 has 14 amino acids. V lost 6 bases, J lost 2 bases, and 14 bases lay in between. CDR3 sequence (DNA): TGCAGTGCCATAGGGGCAGACACTGGAAACACCATATATTTT. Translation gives CSAIGADTGNTIYF.

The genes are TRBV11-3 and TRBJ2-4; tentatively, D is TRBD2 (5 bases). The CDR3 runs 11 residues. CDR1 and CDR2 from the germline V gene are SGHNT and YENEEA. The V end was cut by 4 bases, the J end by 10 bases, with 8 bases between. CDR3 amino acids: CASSSGSIQYF. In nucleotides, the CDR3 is TGTGCCAGCAGCTCGGGGTCTATTCAGTACTTC.

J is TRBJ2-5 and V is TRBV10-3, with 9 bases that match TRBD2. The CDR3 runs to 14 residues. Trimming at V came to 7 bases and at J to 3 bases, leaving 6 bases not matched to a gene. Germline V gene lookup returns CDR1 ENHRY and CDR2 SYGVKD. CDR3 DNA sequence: TGTGCCATCAATGGGCGGGAGGGGGAAGAGACCCAGTACTTC. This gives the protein CAINGREGEETQYF.

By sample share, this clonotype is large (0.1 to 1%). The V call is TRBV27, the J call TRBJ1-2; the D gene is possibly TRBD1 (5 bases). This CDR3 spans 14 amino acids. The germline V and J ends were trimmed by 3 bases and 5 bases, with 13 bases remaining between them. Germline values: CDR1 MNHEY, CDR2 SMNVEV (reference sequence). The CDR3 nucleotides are TGTGCCAGCAGTTTGATCGGGACCTCATATGGCTACACCTTC. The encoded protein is CASSLIGTSYGYTF.

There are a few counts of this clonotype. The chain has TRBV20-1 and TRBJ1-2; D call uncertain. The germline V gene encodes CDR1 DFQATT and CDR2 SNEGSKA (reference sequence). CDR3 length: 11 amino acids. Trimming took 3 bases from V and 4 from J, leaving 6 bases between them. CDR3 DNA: TGCAGTGCTAGTACAGCCTATGGCTACACCTTC. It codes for CSASTAYGYTF.

This CDR3 reads CATSEASGLSTDTQYF. In nucleotides, the CDR3 is TGTGCCACCAGTGAGGCTAGCGGGTTAAGCACAGATACGCAGTATTTT. The V and J genes are TRBV24-1 and TRBJ2-3; 8 bases agree with TRBD2. The germline CDR1 and CDR2 sequences are KGHDR and SFDVKD. There are 16 residues in the CDR3. V lost 4 bases, J lost 0 bases, and 5 bases stayed unmatched.

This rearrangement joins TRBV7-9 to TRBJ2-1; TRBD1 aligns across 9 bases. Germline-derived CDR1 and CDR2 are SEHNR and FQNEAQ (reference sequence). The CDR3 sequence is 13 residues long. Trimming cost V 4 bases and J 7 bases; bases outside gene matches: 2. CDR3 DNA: TGTGCCAGCAGCTGGACAGGGGTAAATGAGCAGTTCTTC. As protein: CASSWTGVNEQFF. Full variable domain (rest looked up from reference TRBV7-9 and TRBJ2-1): DTGVSQNPRHKITKRGQNVTFRCDPISEHNRLYWYRQTLGQGPEFLTYFQNEAQLEKSRLLSDRFSAERPKGSFSTLEIQRTEQGDSAMYLCASSWTGVNEQFFGPGTRLTVL.

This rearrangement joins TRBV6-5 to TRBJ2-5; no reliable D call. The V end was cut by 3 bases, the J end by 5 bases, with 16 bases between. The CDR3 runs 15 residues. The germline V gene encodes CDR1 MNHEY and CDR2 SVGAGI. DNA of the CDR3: TGTGCCAGCAGTTATCAGCTCGGGTTTGAGGAGACCCAGTACTTC. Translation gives CASSYQLGFEETQYF.